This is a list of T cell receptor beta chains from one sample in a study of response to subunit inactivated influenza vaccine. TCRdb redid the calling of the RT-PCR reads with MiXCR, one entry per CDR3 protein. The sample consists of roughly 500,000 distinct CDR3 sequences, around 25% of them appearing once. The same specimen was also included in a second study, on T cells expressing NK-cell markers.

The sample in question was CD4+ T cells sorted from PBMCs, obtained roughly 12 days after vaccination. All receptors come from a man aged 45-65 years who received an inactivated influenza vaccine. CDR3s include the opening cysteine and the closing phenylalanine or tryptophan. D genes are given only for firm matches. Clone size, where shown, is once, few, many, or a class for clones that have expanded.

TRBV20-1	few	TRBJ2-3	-	TGCAGTGCTAGTCCTCGGGAGCGGCAGAGCACAGATACGCAGTATTTT	CSASPRERQSTDTQYF
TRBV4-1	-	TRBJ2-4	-	TGCGCCAGCAGCCTCTTGGGGACACGGGCAGACATTCAGTACTTC	CASSLLGTRADIQYF
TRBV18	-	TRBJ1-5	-	TGTGCCAGCTCACCATCTAATATTGATCAGCCCCAGCATTTT	CASSPSNIDQPQHF
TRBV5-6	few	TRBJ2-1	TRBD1	TGTGCCAGCAGCGTTCTGGGACAGACTTACAATGAGCAGTTCTTC	CASSVLGQTYNEQFF
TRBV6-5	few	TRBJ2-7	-	TGTGCCAGCAGTTACTCGAAGGGTCCCGAGCAGTACTTC	CASSYSKGPEQYF
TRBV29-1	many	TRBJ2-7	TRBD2	TGCAGCGTCAAAGGGGACTACCGGAGCTCCTACGAGCAGTACTTC	CSVKGDYRSSYEQYF
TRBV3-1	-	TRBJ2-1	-	TGTGCCAGCAGCCAAGTTATCAGGGGGGGGACCTACAATGAGCAGTTCTTC	CASSQVIRGGTYNEQFF
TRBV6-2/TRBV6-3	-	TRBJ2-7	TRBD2	TGTGCCAGCAGCCTGCCGACTAGCGGGAGTTTGGACGAGCAGTACTTC	CASSLPTSGSLDEQYF
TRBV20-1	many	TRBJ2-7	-	TGCAGTGCTAGAGATTTTCGGCTCGGGTCCTACGAGCAGTACTTC	CSARDFRLGSYEQYF
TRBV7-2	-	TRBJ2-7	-	TGTGCCAGCAGCCCCTCAGGGGGGATCGACGAGCAGTACTTC	CASSPSGGIDEQYF
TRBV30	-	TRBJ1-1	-	TGTGCCTGGAGTTGGAGGGCGGACACTGAAGCTTTCTTT	CAWSWRADTEAFF
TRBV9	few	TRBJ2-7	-	TGTGCCAGCAGCGTAGCGCCGTACAGCTCCTACGAGCAGTACTTC	CASSVAPYSSYEQYF
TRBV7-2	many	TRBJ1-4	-	TGTGCCAGCAGCTTAATGGGGCGTAGCGAAAAACTGTTTTTT	CASSLMGRSEKLFF
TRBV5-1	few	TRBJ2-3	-	TGCGCCAGCAGCCGGGGAGCCACTACCACAGATACGCAGTATTTT	CASSRGATTTDTQYF
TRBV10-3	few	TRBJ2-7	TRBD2	TGTGCCATCAGCCGCCGGGAGGTCACCTACGAGCAGTACTTC	CAISRREVTYEQYF
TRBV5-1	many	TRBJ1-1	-	TGCGCCAGCAGCCCCGGGCTCAGGGTCACTGAAGCTTTCTTT	CASSPGLRVTEAFF
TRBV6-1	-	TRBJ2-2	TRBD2	TGTGCCAGCGTCCTCGCGGGGGGCACCGGGGAGCTGTTTTTT	CASVLAGGTGELFF
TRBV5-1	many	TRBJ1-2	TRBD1	TGCGCCAGCAGCCCCTCGACAGGGTCTAACTATGGCTACACCTTC	CASSPSTGSNYGYTF